Each of the 23 T cell receptor beta chains below was sequenced from the same sample in a study of vaccination effects on CD4 cells after COVID-19. Pools of viral peptides were used by the ViraFEST assay to expand antigen-specific CD4+ T cells ahead of sequencing. Subsequent to a culture period of less than twelve days, CD4+ T cells were isolated. Participants were given two doses of BNT162b2 or mRNA-1273 vaccine. Using immunoSEQ multiplex PCR, the repertoire was profiled, and TCRdb retains in-frame clones only, with some absent. The repertoire has more than 50,000 clones, under 85% of them found once; the top ten carry about 0.91%. Their antigens are not known. Specimen: CD4+ T cells from PBMCs cultured with HCoV-OC43 spike peptides, collected after COVID-19 vaccination. Subset denoted: HCoV-OC43 spike overlapping peptide pool stimulation. These receptors all come from a human donor who received a COVID-19 vaccine.

The V and J genes are TRBV24-1 and TRBJ2-3; D is possibly TRBD1 (6 bases). V was clipped by 5 bases and J by 2 bases, with 7 bases between them. The CDR3 length is 13 residues. Looked up from germline, CDR1 is KGHDR and CDR2 is SFDVKD. CDR3 loop: CATSGTDTDTQYF. The CDR3 DNA sequence: TGTGCCACCAGTGGGACAGACACAGATACGCAGTATTTT.

The V and J genes are TRBV6-2 or TRBV6-3 and TRBJ1-3; D gene unclear. Trimming removed 2 bases from V and 0 bases from J, with 8 bases in between. This CDR3 spans 15 amino acids. Germline values: CDR1 MNHEY, CDR2 SVGEGT. CDR3 nucleotides: TGTGCCAGCAGTTACGGACCCTCCTCTGGAAACACCATATATTTT. Translated: CASSYGPSSGNTIYF.

V is TRBV15 and J is TRBJ1-5, with D tentatively TRBD1 (5 bases). This CDR3 contains 13 residues. With 5 bases removed from V and 6 bases from J, the gap between germline ends came to 11 bases. CDR1 and CDR2 (germline): LNHNV, YYDKDF (reference sequence). The CDR3 DNA sequence: TGTGCCACCAGCTTACAGGTAGTTCAGCCCCAGCATTTT. As protein: CATSLQVVQPQHF.

The chain recombines TRBV6-5 with TRBJ2-7; no definite D call. The CDR3 is 11 amino acids. Trimming pared 6 bases from V and 1 base from J, leaving 4 bases between. CDR1 is MNHEY, CDR2 SVGAGI, per germline. CDR3 sequence: CASSRSYEQYV. In nucleotides, the CDR3 is TGTGCCAGCAGCAGATCCTACGAGCAGTACGTC.

This chain connects TRBV11-3 to TRBJ2-1, with TRBD2 identical over 7 bases. Germline V gives CDR1 SGHNT, CDR2 YENEEA. Losses at the gene ends were 4 bases for V and 7 bases for J; bases not matched to a gene: 10. CDR3 length: 15 amino acids. The CDR3: CASSSLAGSGNEQFF. The CDR3 nucleotides are TGTGCCAGCAGCTCATTAGCGGGCTCCGGGAATGAGCAGTTCTTC.

The rearrangement uses TRBV18 and TRBJ2-3, with a weak D call TRBD2 (6 bases). This CDR3 region has 15 residues. Germline V CDR1 and CDR2: KGHSH, LQKENI. Between the trimmed V and J ends, which lost 1 base and 0 bases, there was a span of 8 bases. This CDR3 is CASSPRGDSTDTQYF. CDR3 DNA sequence: TGTGCCAGCTCACCACGGGGGGATAGCACAGATACGCAGTATTTT.

This clone was observed a few times. The chain carries TRBV28 and TRBJ2-7; 7 bases line up with TRBD1. CDR3 length: 13 amino acids. Germline assignment: CDR1 MDHEN and CDR2 SYDVKM. V gave up 5 bases and J gave up 2 bases; unmatched junction bases: 3. CDR3 sequence: CASSPTGTYEQYV. CDR3 coding DNA: TGTGCCAGCAGTCCGACAGGGACCTACGAGCAGTACGTC.

The V and J genes are TRBV25-1 and TRBJ2-2; 9 nucleotides align to TRBD1. CDR1 is MGHDK and CDR2 is SYGVNS in the germline V gene. J gave up 1 base and V 6 bases, and 3 bases lay outside the gene matches. The CDR3 covers 15 residues. CDR3: CASRPGQGNTGELFF. The DNA of the CDR3 is TGTGCCAGCAGGCCGGGACAGGGGAACACCGGGGAGCTGTTTTTT.

V usage is TRBV30 and J usage is TRBJ1-2; the match to TRBD1 covers 10 bases. Germline values: CDR1 GTSNPN, CDR2 SVGIG (reference sequence). V gave up 5 bases and J gave up 4 bases; unmatched junction bases: 4. The CDR3 has 13 residues. CDR3 loop: CAWSGTGVYGYTF. CDR3 coding DNA: TGTGCCTGGTCCGGGACAGGGGTCTATGGCTACACCTTC.

This chain connects TRBV19 to TRBJ2-6; 7 nucleotides align to TRBD1. The CDR3 covers 16 residues. Per the germline V gene, CDR1 is LNHDA and CDR2 is SQIVND (reference sequence). After removal of 8 bases from V and 2 bases from J, the junction contained 9 bases not matched to a gene. The CDR3 is CASEQGSRAGANVLTF. CDR3 DNA sequence: TGTGCCAGTGAACAGGGGTCCAGGGCTGGGGCCAACGTCCTGACTTTC. The full variable domain, completed using reference TRBV19 and TRBJ2-6, is DGGITQSPKYLFRKEGQNVTLSCEQNLNHDAMYWYRQDPGQGLRLIYYSQIVNDFQKGDIAEGYSVSREKKESFPLTVTSAQKNPTAFYLCASEQGSRAGANVLTFGAGSRLTVL.

The gene calls are TRBV5-6 and TRBJ1-2; TRBD1 might be the D (6 bases). Germline V gene data show CDR1 as SGHDT and CDR2 as YYEEEE. CDR3 length: 12 amino acids. Trimming stripped 4 bases from V and 6 bases from J, with 10 bases between. Here the CDR3 reads CASSIWDNGYTF. For the CDR3, the DNA is TGTGCCAGCAGCATATGGGACAATGGCTACACCTTC.

The chain links TRBV9 to TRBJ1-4, with 8 bases matching TRBD1. The CDR3 runs to 15 residues. The V gene end was trimmed by 3 bases and the J gene end by 7 bases; junction bases not matched to a gene: 8. Per germline, CDR1 SGDLS and CDR2 YYNGEE. The CDR3 is CASSDRTGPGEKLFF. CDR3 bases: TGTGCCAGCAGCGACCGGACAGGGCCAGGTGAAAAACTGTTTTTT.

V usage is TRBV19 and J usage is TRBJ2-4; TRBD2 is a possible D gene (5 bases). Germline V gene data show CDR1 as LNHDA and CDR2 as SQIVND (reference sequence). Between the trimmed V and J ends, which lost 2 bases and 9 bases, there was a span of 11 bases. This CDR3 has 13 amino acids. Here the CDR3 reads CASSITGKGIQYF. The CDR3 DNA follows: TGTGCCAGTAGTATAACGGGGAAGGGCATTCAGTACTTC.

The chain joins TRBV6-2 or TRBV6-3 to TRBJ1-2; the match to TRBD1 covers 8 bases. CDR1 is MNHEY, CDR2 SVGEGT, per germline. The CDR3 spans 15 residues. V shed 2 bases, J shed 4 bases, and the junction held 6 bases outside the gene matches. CDR3 residues: CASSYDSGGSYGYTF. CDR3 in DNA: TGTGCCAGCAGTTACGATTCAGGGGGCAGCTATGGCTACACCTTC.

CDR3 loop: CASSFTRLMEPQHF. The CDR3, as DNA: TGTGCCAGCAGCTTTACGCGGTTGATGGAGCCCCAGCATTTT. The chain has TRBV7-8 and TRBJ1-5; D is unclear. The CDR3 has 14 residues. The ends were cut back, 3 bases at V and 8 bases at J, with 14 bases in the middle. In germline, CDR1 is SGHVS, CDR2 FQNEAQ.

A few counts support this clone. The V call is TRBV7-9, the J call TRBJ2-2; 7 bases align to TRBD1. The CDR3 spans 16 residues. Germline loops: CDR1 SEHNR, CDR2 FQNEAQ (reference sequence). Unmatched junction bases numbered 7, after V lost 5 bases and J lost 1 base. The CDR3 DNA sequence: TGTGCCAGCAGCGCCCGACAGGGACGGAACACCGGGGAGCTGTTTTTT. Amino acids: CASSARQGRNTGELFF.

The J gene is TRBJ2-7, the V gene TRBV6-5; 8 bases match TRBD1. The CDR3 length is 14 residues. Germline V gives CDR1 MNHEY, CDR2 SVGAGI. V lost 6 bases to trimming and J lost 7 bases; unmatched junction nucleotides: 11. The CDR3 reads CASRFLSGTGEQYV. The CDR3 coding sequence is TGTGCCAGCAGATTCCTCTCAGGGACAGGTGAGCAGTACGTC.

The CDR3 here is CASRLAQAEKLFF. As DNA, the CDR3 is TGTGCCAGCCGACTCGCACAGGCCGAAAAACTGTTTTTT. The J gene is TRBJ1-4, the V gene TRBV3-1 (or the pseudogene TRBV3-2), with D maybe TRBD1 (5 bases). V shed 8 bases and J shed 8 bases, with 15 bases lying between them. The germline V gene encodes CDR1 LGHDT and CDR2 YNNKEL (reference sequence). There are 13 residues in the CDR3.

This chain joins TRBV6-1 and TRBJ2-7; 7 bases map to TRBD2. Germline CDR1 is MNHNS and CDR2 is SASEGT. The CDR3 runs 16 residues. J gave up 7 bases and V 4 bases, and 16 bases lay outside the gene matches. This CDR3 is CASSVNSGERGVEQYV. The DNA of the CDR3 is TGTGCCAGCAGTGTAAATAGTGGGGAGCGGGGCGTGGAGCAGTACGTC.

The chain is built from TRBV3-1 (or the pseudogene TRBV3-2) and TRBJ2-5, with D maybe TRBD2 (7 bases). Germline V gene sequence: CDR1 LGHDT, CDR2 YNNKEL (reference sequence). Between the trimmed V and J ends, which lost 8 bases and 5 bases, there was a span of 21 bases. The CDR3 runs to 15 residues. The CDR3 is CASFGRNREGETQYF. As DNA, the CDR3 is TGTGCCAGCTTCGGGAGGAACAGGGAGGGTGAGACCCAGTACTTC.

V gene TRBV2 combines with J gene TRBJ2-7; no definite D call. Germline CDR1 and CDR2: SNHLY and FYNNEI. V dropped 6 bases and J dropped 2 bases, with 17 bases sitting between them. The CDR3 consists of 15 residues. The CDR3 region is CASRLSTGNPYEQYV. The DNA of the CDR3 is TGTGCCAGCAGACTCTCGACCGGTAATCCCTACGAGCAGTACGTC.

DNA for the CDR3: TGTGCCAGCAGATCGGACAGCTACACTGAAGCTTTCTTT. It encodes CASRSDSYTEAFF. V is TRBV6-5 and J is TRBJ1-1, with a weak D call TRBD1 (6 bases). V was pared by 6 bases and J by 3 bases, with 11 bases between. This CDR3 has 13 residues. The germline V gene has CDR1 MNHEY and CDR2 SVGAGI.

The chain uses TRBV30 and TRBJ2-3; tentatively, D is TRBD1 or TRBD2 (5 bases each). Trimming left V 2 bases short and J 0 bases short, with 6 bases between. CDR1 is GTSNPN and CDR2 is SVGIG in the germline V gene (reference sequence). This CDR3 contains 13 residues. The CDR3 is CAWSRDSTDTQYF. CDR3 DNA: TGTGCCTGGAGTCGGGACAGCACAGATACGCAGTATTTT.